Sequencing of this T cell receptor (beta chain) was carried out in a study of blood T cell repertoires in COVID-19. V was trimmed by 1 base and J by 2 bases, leaving 13 bases between them. CDR3 length: 16 amino acids. Germline lookup yields CDR1 SGHAT and CDR2 FQNNGV. Profiling relied on immunoSEQ multiplex PCR, and the TCRdb table lists in-frame clones only, not all of them. This table has about 160,000 clones, 90% to 95% appearing once. This clone was seen just once. The TCR sequence derives from a woman in her fifties or sixties with COVID-19, enrolled during active disease. Specimen: peripheral blood. V and J are TRBV11-2 and TRBJ2-3; no clear D. CDR3 sequence (DNA): TGTGCCAGCAGCTTAGGTTTTGGCAGTTTCACAGATACGCAGTATTTT. It codes for CASSLGFGSFTDTQYF.